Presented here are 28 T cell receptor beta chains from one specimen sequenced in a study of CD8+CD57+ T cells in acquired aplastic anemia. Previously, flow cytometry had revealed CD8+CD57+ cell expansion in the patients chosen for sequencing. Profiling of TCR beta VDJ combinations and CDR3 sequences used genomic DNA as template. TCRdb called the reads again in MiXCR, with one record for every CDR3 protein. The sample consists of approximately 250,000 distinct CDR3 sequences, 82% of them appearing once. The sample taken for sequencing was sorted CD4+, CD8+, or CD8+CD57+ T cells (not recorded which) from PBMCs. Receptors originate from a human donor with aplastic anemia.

CDR3 protein: CASGSRQGAEKLFF. CDR3 bases: TGTGCTAGTGGTTCGCGACAGGGAGCCGAAAAACTGTTTTTT. The V gene is TRBV12-5, the J gene TRBJ1-4; TRBD1 agrees at 7 bases. Germline CDR1 LGHNT, CDR2 FRNRAP. V dropped 4 bases and J dropped 8; count of bases not matched to a gene: 7. The CDR3 totals 14 residues.

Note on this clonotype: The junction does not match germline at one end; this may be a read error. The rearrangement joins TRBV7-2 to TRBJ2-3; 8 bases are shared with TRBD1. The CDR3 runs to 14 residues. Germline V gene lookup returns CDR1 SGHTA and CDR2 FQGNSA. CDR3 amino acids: CASSQGSGGNSPLF. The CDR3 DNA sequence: TGCGCCAGCAGCCAAGGGTCAGGGGGCAATTCACCCCTCTTT.

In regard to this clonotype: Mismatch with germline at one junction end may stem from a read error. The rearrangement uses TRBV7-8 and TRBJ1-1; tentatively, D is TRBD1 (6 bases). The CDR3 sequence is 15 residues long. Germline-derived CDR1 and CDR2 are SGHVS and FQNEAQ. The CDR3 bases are TGTGCCAGCAGCTTAGATCCAACAGGGACAACCCAAGCCTTCTTT. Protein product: CASSLDPTGTTQAFF.

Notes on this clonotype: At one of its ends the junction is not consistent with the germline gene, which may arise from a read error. CDR3 bases: TGTGCCAGCAGCTTGGGGGAGGGCGGCGATAATTCACCCTTT. It translates to CASSLGEGGDNSPF. This rearrangement joins TRBV7-8 to TRBJ1-4, with D maybe TRBD1 (5 bases). This CDR3 is 14 amino acids long. Germline CDR1 is SGHVS and CDR2 is FQNEAQ.

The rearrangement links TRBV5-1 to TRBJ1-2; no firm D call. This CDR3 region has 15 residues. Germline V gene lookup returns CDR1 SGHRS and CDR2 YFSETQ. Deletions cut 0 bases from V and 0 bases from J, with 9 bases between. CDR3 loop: CASSLVSYTNYGYTF. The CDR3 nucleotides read TGCGCCAGCAGCTTGGTCTCATACACTAACTATGGCTACACCTTC.

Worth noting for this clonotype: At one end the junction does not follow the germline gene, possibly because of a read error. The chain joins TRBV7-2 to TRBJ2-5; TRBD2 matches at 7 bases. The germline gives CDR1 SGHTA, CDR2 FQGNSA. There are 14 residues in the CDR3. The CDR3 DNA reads TGTGCCAGCAGCGTGTGGGGAGGGGCAGAGACGCAGTACTTC. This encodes CASSVWGGAETQYF.

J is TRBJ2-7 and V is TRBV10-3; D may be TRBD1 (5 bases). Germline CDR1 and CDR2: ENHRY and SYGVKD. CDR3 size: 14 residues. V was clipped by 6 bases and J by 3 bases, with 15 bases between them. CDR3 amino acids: CAISHVQGNYEQYF. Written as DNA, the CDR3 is TGTGCCATCAGCCACGTGCAGGGTAACTACGAGCAGTACTTC.

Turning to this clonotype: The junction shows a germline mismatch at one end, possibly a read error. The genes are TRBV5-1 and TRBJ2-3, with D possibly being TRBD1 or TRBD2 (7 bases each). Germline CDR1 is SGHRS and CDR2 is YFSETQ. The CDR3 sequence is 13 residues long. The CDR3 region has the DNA TGTGCCAGCAGCTTGGGCGGGGGACAGCGGCAGTATTTT. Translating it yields CASSLGGGQRQYF.

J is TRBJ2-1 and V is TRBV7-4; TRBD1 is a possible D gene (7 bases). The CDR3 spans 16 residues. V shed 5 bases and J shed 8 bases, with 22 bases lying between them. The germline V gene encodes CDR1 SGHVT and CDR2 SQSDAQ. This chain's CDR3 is CASSQGGRSGQDEQFF. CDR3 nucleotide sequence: TGTGCCAGCAGCCAGGGGGGCAGAAGCGGGCAGGATGAGCAGTTCTTC. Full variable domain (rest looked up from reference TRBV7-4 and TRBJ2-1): GAGVSQSPRYKVAKRGRDVALRCDSISGHVTLYWYRQTLGQGSEVLTYSQSDAQRDKSGRPSGRFSAERPERSVSTLKIQRTEQGDSAVYLCASSQGGRSGQDEQFFGPGTRLTVL.

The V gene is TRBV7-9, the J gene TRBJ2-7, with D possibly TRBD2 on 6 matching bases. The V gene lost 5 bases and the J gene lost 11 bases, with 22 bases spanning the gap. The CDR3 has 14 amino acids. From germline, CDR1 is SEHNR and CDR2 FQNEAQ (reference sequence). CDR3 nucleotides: TGTGCCAGCAGCCCTCGCGGTAGCTCGTGGGAGGAGTACGTC. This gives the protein CASSPRGSSWEEYV.

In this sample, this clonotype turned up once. The CDR3 DNA reads TGTGCCAGTAGGGGGGCCCACGAGCAGTACTTC. Translated, it gives CASRGAHEQYF. The rearrangement links TRBV19 to TRBJ2-7; the D gene is possibly TRBD1 (6 bases). The CDR3 contains 11 residues. Germline V gene data show CDR1 as LNHDA and CDR2 as SQIVND (reference sequence). V was shortened by 6 bases and J by 5 bases, with 8 bases between the two germline ends.

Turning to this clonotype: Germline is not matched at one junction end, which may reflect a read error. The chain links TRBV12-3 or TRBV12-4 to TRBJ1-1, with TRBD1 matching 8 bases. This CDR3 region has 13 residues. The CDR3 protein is CASSLPGGTEAYF. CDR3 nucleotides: TGTGCCAGCAGTTTGCCAGGGGGCACTGAAGCTTATTTT.

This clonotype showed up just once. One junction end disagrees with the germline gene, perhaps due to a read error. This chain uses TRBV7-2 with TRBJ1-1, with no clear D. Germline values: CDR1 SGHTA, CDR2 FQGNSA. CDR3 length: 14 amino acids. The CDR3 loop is CASSFYRNKTALFF. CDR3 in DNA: TGCGCCAGCAGCTTTTACAGAAACAAGACTGCACTTTTCTTT.

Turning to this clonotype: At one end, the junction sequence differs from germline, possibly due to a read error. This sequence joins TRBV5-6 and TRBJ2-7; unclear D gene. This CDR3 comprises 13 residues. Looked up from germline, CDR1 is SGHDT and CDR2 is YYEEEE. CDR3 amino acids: CASSPDVTYEQYF. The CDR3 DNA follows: TGCGCCAGCAGCCCCGATGTAACCTACGAGCAGTACTTC. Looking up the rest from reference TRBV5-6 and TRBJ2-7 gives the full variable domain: DAGVTQSPTHLIKTRGQQVTLRCSPKSGHDTVSWYQQALGQGPQFIFQYYEEEERQRGNFPDRFSGHQFPNYSSELNVNALLLGDSALYLCASSPDVTYEQYFGPGTRLTVT.

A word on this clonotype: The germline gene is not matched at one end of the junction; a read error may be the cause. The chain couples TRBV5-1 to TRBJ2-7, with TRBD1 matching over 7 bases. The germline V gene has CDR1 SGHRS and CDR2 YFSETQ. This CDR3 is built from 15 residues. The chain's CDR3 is CTSSLSTGASYEQYF. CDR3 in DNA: TGCACCAGCAGCTTGTCAACAGGGGCGAGCTACGAGCAGTACTTC. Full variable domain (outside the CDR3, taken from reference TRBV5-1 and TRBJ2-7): KAGVTQTPRYLIKTRGQQVTLSCSPISGHRSVSWYQQTPGQGLQFLFEYFSETQRNKGNFPGRFSGRQFSNSRSEMNVSTLELGDSALYLCTSSLSTGASYEQYFGPGTRLTVT.

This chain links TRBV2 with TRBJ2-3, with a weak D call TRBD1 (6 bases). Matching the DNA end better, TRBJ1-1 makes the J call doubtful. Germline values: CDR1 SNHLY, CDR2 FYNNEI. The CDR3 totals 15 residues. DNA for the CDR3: TGTGCCAGCAGTGCGGTGACGGGGGCGAACACTGAAGCTTTCTTT. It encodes CASSAVTGANTEAFF.

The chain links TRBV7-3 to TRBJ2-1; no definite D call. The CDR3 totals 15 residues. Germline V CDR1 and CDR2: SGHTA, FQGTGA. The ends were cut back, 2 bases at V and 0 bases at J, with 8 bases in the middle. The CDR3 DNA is TGTGCCAGCAGCTTAGTCAAGAGCTCCTACAATGAGCAGTTCTTC. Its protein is CASSLVKSSYNEQFF.

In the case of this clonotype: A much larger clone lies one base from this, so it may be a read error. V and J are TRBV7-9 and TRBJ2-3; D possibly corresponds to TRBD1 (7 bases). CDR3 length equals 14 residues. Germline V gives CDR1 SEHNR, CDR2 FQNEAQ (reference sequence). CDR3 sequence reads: CASSPPQGRDTGEF. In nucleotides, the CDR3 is TGTGCCAGCAGCCCACCACAGGGGCGGGACACCGGGGAGTTT. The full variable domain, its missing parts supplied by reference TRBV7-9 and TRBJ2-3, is DTGVSQNPRHKITKRGQNVTFRCDPISEHNRLYWYRQTLGQGPEFLTYFQNEAQLEKSRLLSDRFSAERPKGSFSTLEIQRTEQGDSAMYLCASSPPQGRDTGEFGPGTRLTVL.

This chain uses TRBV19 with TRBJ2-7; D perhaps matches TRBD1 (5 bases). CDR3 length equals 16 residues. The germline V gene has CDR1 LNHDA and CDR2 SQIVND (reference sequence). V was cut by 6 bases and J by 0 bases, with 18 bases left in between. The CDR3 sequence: CASSRKGHQSSYEQYF. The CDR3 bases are TGTGCCAGTAGCCGTAAAGGACACCAGAGCTCCTACGAGCAGTACTTC. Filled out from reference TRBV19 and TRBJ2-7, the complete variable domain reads DGGITQSPKYLFRKEGQNVTLSCEQNLNHDAMYWYRQDPGQGLRLIYYSQIVNDFQKGDIAEGYSVSREKKESFPLTVTSAQKNPTAFYLCASSRKGHQSSYEQYFGPGTRLTVT.

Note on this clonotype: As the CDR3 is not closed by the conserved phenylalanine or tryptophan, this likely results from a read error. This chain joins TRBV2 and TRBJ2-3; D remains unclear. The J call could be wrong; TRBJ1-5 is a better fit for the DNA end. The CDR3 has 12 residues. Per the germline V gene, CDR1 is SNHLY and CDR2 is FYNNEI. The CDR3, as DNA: TGTGCCAGCAGCGTAGGGTATAGTACGCAGCATCTG. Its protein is CASSVGYSTQHL.

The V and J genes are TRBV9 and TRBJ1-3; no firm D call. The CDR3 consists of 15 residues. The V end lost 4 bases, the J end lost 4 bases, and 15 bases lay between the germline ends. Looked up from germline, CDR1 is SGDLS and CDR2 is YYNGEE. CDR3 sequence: CASSLGGAVGNTIYF. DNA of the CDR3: TGTGCCAGCAGCTTGGGCGGTGCGGTGGGAAACACCATATATTTT.

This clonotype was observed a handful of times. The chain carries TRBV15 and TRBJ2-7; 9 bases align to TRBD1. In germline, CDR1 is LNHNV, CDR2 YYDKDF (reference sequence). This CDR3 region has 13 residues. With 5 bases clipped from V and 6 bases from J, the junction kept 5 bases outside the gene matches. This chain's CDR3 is CATSGTGRREQYF. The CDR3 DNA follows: TGTGCCACCAGCGGGACAGGGCGGCGCGAGCAGTACTTC.

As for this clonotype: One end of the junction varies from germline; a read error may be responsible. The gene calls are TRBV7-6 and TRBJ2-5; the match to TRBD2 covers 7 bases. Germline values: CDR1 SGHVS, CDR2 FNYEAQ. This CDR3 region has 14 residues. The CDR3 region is CASSLTSQKATQHF. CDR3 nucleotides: TGTGCCAGCAGCTTGACTAGCCAGAAAGCAACCCAGCACTTC.

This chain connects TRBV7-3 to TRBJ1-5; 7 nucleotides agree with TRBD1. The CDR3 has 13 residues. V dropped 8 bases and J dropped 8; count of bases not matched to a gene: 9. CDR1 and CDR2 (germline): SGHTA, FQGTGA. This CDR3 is CASSRQGSEPQHF. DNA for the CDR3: TGTGCCAGCTCAAGACAGGGTAGTGAGCCCCAGCATTTT.

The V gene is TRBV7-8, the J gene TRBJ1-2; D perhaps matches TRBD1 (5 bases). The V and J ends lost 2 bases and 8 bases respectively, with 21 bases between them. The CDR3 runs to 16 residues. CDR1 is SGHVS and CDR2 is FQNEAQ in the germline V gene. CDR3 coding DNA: TGTGCCAGCAGCTTACCGGGCGGGGCCGATACGCAGGGCTACACCTTC. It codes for CASSLPGGADTQGYTF.

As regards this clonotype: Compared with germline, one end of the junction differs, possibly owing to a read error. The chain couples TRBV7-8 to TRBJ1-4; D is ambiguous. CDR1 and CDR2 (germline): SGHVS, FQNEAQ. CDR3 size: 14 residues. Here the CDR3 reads CASSLDSDGAALSF. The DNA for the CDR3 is TGTGCCAGCAGCTTAGACTCAGACGGTGCAGCCCTGTCCTTT.

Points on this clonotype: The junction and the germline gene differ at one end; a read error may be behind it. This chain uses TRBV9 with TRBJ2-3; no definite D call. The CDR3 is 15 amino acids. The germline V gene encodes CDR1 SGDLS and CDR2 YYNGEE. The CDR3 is CASSEDLMSTDTQYF. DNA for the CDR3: TGTGCCAGCAGTGAGGACCTGATGAGCACAGACACGCAGTATTTT. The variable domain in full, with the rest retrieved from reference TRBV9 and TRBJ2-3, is DSGVTQTPKHLITATGQRVTLRCSPRSGDLSVYWYQQSLDQGLQFLIQYYNGEERAKGNILERFSAQQFPDLHSELNLSSLELGDSALYFCASSEDLMSTDTQYFGPGTRLTVL.

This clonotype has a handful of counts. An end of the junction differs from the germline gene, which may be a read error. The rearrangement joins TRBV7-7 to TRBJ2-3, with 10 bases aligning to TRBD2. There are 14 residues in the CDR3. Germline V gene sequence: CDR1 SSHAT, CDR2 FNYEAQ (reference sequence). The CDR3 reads CASSESSGRMYEQF. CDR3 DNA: TGTGCTAGCAGCGAGAGTAGCGGGAGGATGTATGAGCAGTTT.